The clone carrying this TCR beta chain has just a few counts. Individuals selected for sequencing had exhibited CD8+CD57+ cell expansion on flow cytometry. CDR3 size: 16 residues. The V end lost 1 base, the J end lost 2 bases, and 15 bases lay between the germline ends. CDR1 and CDR2 (germline): SGHVT, SQSDAQ. This specimen comes from a study of CD8+CD57+ T cells in acquired aplastic anemia. Across the study: Sorted CD4+ and CD8+ cells yielded DNA averaging around 3.2 ug.

Genomic DNA was employed as the template in profiling TCR beta VDJ and CDR3. Each CDR3 protein gets one entry after TCRdb re-called the reads with MiXCR. This sample has hundreds of thousands of distinct CDR3 sequences, with 47% found just once. This TCR came from a human donor with aplastic anemia. Sample: sorted CD4+, CD8+, or CD8+CD57+ T cells (not recorded which) from PBMCs. V usage is TRBV7-4 and J usage is TRBJ2-7, with D perhaps TRBD1 (6 bases). The CDR3 is CASSLDRDGSTYEQYF. The CDR3, as DNA: TGTGCCAGCAGCTTAGACAGGGACGGGTCCACCTACGAGCAGTACTTC.